These 5 T cell receptor beta chains share one sample of origin, sequenced in a study of shared clonotypes between healthy human individuals. Sequenced by immunoSEQ multiplex PCR; TCRdb stores in-frame clones only, minus some. The repertoire holds more than 1.2 million clones, with around 98.5% as singletons. The sample was naive CD4+ T cells sorted from blood. As to subset: CD45RA+ positively selected. Receptor source: a man in his thirties or forties in good health.

The gene calls are TRBV4-2 and TRBJ2-3; TRBD2 is a possible D gene (5 bases). The CDR3 has 13 amino acids. Germline CDR1 LGHNA, CDR2 YNFKEQ. This CDR3 reads CAAGGQITDTQYF. The CDR3 DNA sequence: TGTGCTGCCGGCGGGCAGATCACAGATACGCAGTATTTT.

V usage is TRBV6-1 and J usage is TRBJ2-5, with 9 bases identical to TRBD2. The germline V gene encodes CDR1 MNHNS and CDR2 SASEGT. Trimming took 2 bases from V and 4 from J; bases not matched to a gene: 11. The CDR3 covers 17 residues. CDR3 sequence reads: CASSERGGGRVGETQYF. The CDR3 nucleotides read TGTGCCAGCAGTGAAAGGGGTGGCGGGAGGGTCGGAGAGACCCAGTACTTC.

In regard to this clone: Within the sample, other DNA sequences also encode this same CDR3. The chain links TRBV28 to TRBJ2-6; D ambiguous. Germline V lookup: CDR1 MDHEN, CDR2 SYDVKM. V lost 3 bases, J lost 1 base, and 7 bases lay in between. This CDR3 is built from 15 residues. CDR3 DNA sequence: TGTGCCAGCAGTTTCGGCGGTTCTGGGGCCAACGTCCTGACTTTC. Its translation: CASSFGGSGANVLTF.

The chain joins TRBV7-2 to TRBJ2-1; the D is unclear. The V end lost 1 base, the J end lost 8 bases, and 3 bases lay between the germline ends. The germline CDR1 and CDR2 sequences are SGHTA and FQGNSA. The CDR3 spans 11 residues. The CDR3 DNA follows: TGTGCCAGCAGCTTAGAGCATGAGCAGTTCTTC. Translated: CASSLEHEQFF.

Regarding this clone: Other DNA sequences in the sample encode the same CDR3. The CDR3: CASSPPSGRTTGELFF. For the CDR3, the DNA is TGTGCCAGCTCACCACCGAGCGGGAGGACGACCGGGGAGCTGTTTTTT. The chain is built from TRBV18 and TRBJ2-2; 9 nucleotides match TRBD2. CDR3 size: 16 residues. Germline CDR1 and CDR2: KGHSH and LQKENI. V was pared by 0 bases and J by 5 bases, with 4 bases of the junction left unmatched.